This T cell receptor (beta chain) was sequenced for a study of identical twins. General observations from the study: Conclusions came from cross-sectional statistical analysis, not from following the same donors. Invariant T cells like MAIT and iNKT could partly confound the zero-insertion analyses.

This clonotype was observed at least ten times. The antigen is not known. In germline, CDR1 is SQVTM, CDR2 ANQGSEA. V gave up 8 bases and J gave up 1 base; unmatched junction bases: 6. This CDR3 is built from 13 residues. Unique molecular identifiers were present on the cDNA, and a universal primer site came from template switching. TCRdb processed the 5' RACE reads anew with MiXCR; each CDR3 protein has one entry. The sample consists of around 450,000 distinct CDR3 sequences, 13% to 15% of them appearing once. These data also formed part of another study, on yellow fever vaccine responses in identical twins. In that study: Convergence reportedly seemed to mark part of the twins' vaccine T cell response, with personalization marking the rest.

Sequenced sample: CD4+ T cells sorted from blood. V is TRBV29-1 and J is TRBJ2-5, with 8 nucleotides matching TRBD1. The receptor comes from a woman aged 18-29 years in good health. DNA for the CDR3: TGCAGCACGGACAGGGACGTCCAAGAGACCCAGTACTTC. Protein product: CSTDRDVQETQYF.